The entry that follows covers one T cell receptor beta chain sequence. The antigen is undetermined. Next came a second PCR, run for about 7 to 12 cycles, which used a sample-barcoded 5' primer along with a J-beta primer mix. TCRdb redid the calling of the 5' RACE reads with MiXCR, one entry per CDR3 protein. The table records about 510,000 distinct CDR3 sequences, 27% of them present only once. The data originate from a study of blood T cells in healthy people across ages. Study-level findings and limits: Donor CMV infection status was unknown, possibly confounding age-related changes in expanded clonotypes.

Trimming removed 5 bases at V and 7 bases at J, with 11 bases between. This CDR3 spans 12 amino acids. The same specimen was also included in a second study, on T cells of mothers and their children.

The receptor was derived from a boy aged 2-9 years in good health. J is TRBJ1-2 and V is TRBV12-3 or TRBV12-4; D is undetermined. The material sequenced was blood. CDR3 region: CASSPSAGGYTF. CDR3 DNA sequence: TGTGCCAGCAGTCCCTCGGCAGGTGGCTACACCTTC.